What follows describes a single TCR beta chain. The data are from a study of spatial heterogeneity in lung cancer. The CDR3 spans 16 residues. The germline CDR1 and CDR2 sequences are SEHNR and FQNEAQ (reference sequence). The V and J ends lost 4 bases and 1 base respectively, with 13 bases between them. Time point given: sample taken at primary tumor resection. In each case, whole RNA from tumor, nontumor lung or frozen PBMC was sequenced unsorted. Donors were about 70 untreated early-stage non-small cell lung cancer patients. TCRdb passed the 5' RACE reads through MiXCR, listing each CDR3 protein once. The sample records 23,000 or so distinct CDR3 sequences, under 8% being singletons.

The chain carries TRBV7-9 and TRBJ2-2, with a tentative D call TRBD2 (5 bases). The source is a male donor with early-stage non-small cell lung cancer. The sequenced sample was PBMCs, obtained at surgery. The CDR3 DNA reads TGTGCCAGCAGCTCCGAAACCCGGGGGAACACCGGGGAGCTGTTTTTT. It specifies CASSSETRGNTGELFF.